This TCR beta chain was identified in a study of blood T cell repertoires in COVID-19 (dated by TCRdb to 2019 to 2021). For context, the study as a whole: Samples covering the acute and convalescent phases of COVID-19 were provided by collaborators in the United States, Italy and Spain. The material from the prospective study consisted of cDNA or gDNA derived from T cells, B-cell-depleted T cells, or PBMCs. The dataset comprised deeply sampled blood TCRbeta repertoires from subjects exposed to, actively infected with, or recovered from COVID-19. The repertoires were released in a freely available public database intended as a resource for research on the immune response to SARS-CoV-2. Samples came from the ongoing ImmuneRACE study (first 160 participants) plus 1,254 subjects from 6 global collaborators. The sample metadata nearly always contained a de-identified subject ID, COVID-19 status, age in years and sex. Where available, HLA class I and class II types were taken from metadata supplied by the sample provider and were not determined by assay-based typing.

The full study reports these points: How much clinical and demographic metadata was included differed by source and by participant, and the metadata was provided uncurated.

Each collaborating institution followed its own protocols to collect whole blood in K2EDTA tubes. Collaborator samples were shipped for TCRbeta analysis as frozen whole blood, isolated PBMCs, or DNA extracted from either sample type. In regard to this clone: The antigen it recognizes is unknown. There are no base qualities to consult, and no much larger clone falls within one base.

The immunoSEQ Assay, a bias-controlled multiplex PCR, was used to amplify TCRbeta CDR3 regions from genomic DNA. The authors' pipeline ran thus. Within the assay, amplification of reference gene primers was used to estimate how many nucleated cells each sample contained. To quantify the absolute abundance of each unique TCRbeta CDR3 rearrangement, sequence reads were collapsed and filtered. For each sample, productive Simpson clonality was calculated as the square root of Simpson's diversity index across productive rearrangements. Here the immuneACCESS table is served through TCRdb, limited to in-frame sequences with V and J called. Missing clones are a known gap in these copies; in checked studies unresolved V genes cover under half, and the rest lacks a known reason. The V and J calls and the clone size are those of that table, but D and trimming were determined from the DNA. In this sample the table shows approximately 170,000 clones, around 89% of which occur a single time. More than 25% of the sample is in the top ten clones.

V lost 0 bases and J lost 4 bases, and the count of bases not matched to a germline gene is 5. The germline V gene (reference sequence) gives CDR1 as LGHDT and CDR2 as YNNKEL. The CDR3 runs 16 residues from the cysteine to the phenylalanine. The entry retains the CDR3 DNA only, 48 bases that are in frame from base 1. The sample taken for sequencing was peripheral blood. Here the chain combines TRBV3-1 (or the pseudogene TRBV3-2) and TRBJ2-3; 9 bases in the middle match TRBD1. The sequence was obtained from a man in his sixties with acute or convalescent COVID-19. The sequence in DNA is TGTGCCAGCAGCCAAGATATAGACAGGGGGGCAGATACGCAGTATTTT. This gives the protein CASSQDIDRGADTQYF.